This TCR beta chain comes out of a study of OX40 agonist ivuxolimab in advanced cancers. Across the whole study: Partial responses were observed in three patients, of whom one had hepatocellular carcinoma and two had cutaneous melanoma.

This clone appeared a single time. Patients with autoimmune history or systemic immunosuppression were excluded. TCRdb's copy holds only in-frame clones and misses some; the assay was immunoSEQ multiplex PCR. The data hold over 65,000 clones, with roughly 93% observed a single time. CDR3 length: 13 amino acids. Germline values: CDR1 SGHNT, CDR2 YENEEA. V was pared by 3 bases and J by 5 bases, with 10 bases between. The source of this sequence is an adult with an advanced solid tumor such as melanoma, head and neck, liver or kidney cancer. The chain combines TRBV11-3 with TRBJ1-1; D gene unclear. Specimen: CD4+ or CD8+ T cells sorted from blood, collected in a trial of the OX40 agonist ivuxolimab. The CDR3: CASSFSVGTEAFF. In DNA, the CDR3 is TGTGCCAGCAGCTTCTCTGTTGGGACTGAAGCTTTCTTT.